This T cell receptor beta chain is from a study of blood T cell repertoires in COVID-19. The protocol was immunoSEQ multiplex PCR, while the TCRdb copy is restricted to in-frame clones and leaves out a portion. The table records just under 60,000 clones, approximately 78% of them present only once. CDR3 size: 16 residues. J gave up 0 bases and V 2 bases, and 6 bases lay outside the gene matches. Germline V lookup: CDR1 MNHEY, CDR2 SVGEGT. Sequenced: peripheral blood. This TCR derives from an elderly man with acute or convalescent COVID-19. This chain connects TRBV6-2 or TRBV6-3 to TRBJ1-1, with TRBD1 identical over 7 bases. Written as DNA, the CDR3 is TGTGCCAGCAGTTACGATAATAGGGGGCTGAACACTGAAGCTTTCTTT. The encoded protein is CASSYDNRGLNTEAFF.